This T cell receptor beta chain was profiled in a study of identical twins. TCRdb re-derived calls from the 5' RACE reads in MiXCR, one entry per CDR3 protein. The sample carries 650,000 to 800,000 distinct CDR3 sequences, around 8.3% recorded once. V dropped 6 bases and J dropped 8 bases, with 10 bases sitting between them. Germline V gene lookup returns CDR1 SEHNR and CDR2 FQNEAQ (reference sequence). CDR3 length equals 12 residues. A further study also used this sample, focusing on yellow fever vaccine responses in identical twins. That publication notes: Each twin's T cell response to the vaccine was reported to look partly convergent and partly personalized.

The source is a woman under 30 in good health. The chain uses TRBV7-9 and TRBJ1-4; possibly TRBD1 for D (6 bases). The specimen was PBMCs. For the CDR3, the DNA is TGTGCCAGCAGGCAGGGGATGGAAAAACTGTTTTTT. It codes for CASRQGMEKLFF.